These 9 T cell receptor beta chains originate from one sample sequenced in a study of neurological immune-mediated disorders. TCRdb ran MiXCR on the 5' RACE reads and lists one entry per CDR3 protein. This sample has under 75,000 distinct CDR3 sequences, with over 5% found just once. Sequenced: PBMCs. The receptor source for this set is a human donor with multiple sclerosis. The donor label of this sample is uncertain.

The sample holds many counts of this clonotype. V usage is TRBV5-1 and J usage is TRBJ2-2, with 7 bases identical to TRBD1. Germline-derived CDR1 and CDR2 are SGHRS and YFSETQ. V shed 1 base, J shed 1 base, and the junction held 7 bases outside the gene matches. The CDR3 consists of 17 residues. The DNA for the CDR3 is TGCGCCAGCAGCTTGAGAACCGGGACAGAGAACACCGGGGAGCTGTTTTTT. Translating it yields CASSLRTGTENTGELFF.

This clonotype is medium-sized within its sample. V usage is TRBV20-1 and J usage is TRBJ2-2, with 8 bases that match TRBD2. Germline CDR1 and CDR2: DFQATT and SNEGSKA (reference sequence). After removal of 4 bases from V and 6 bases from J, the junction contained 4 bases not matched to a gene. The CDR3 totals 13 residues. The CDR3 bases are TGCAGTGCTACCCGGGGGGGGGCCGGGGAGCTGTTTTTT. This encodes CSATRGGAGELFF.

In its sample, this clonotype was seen many times. J is TRBJ1-2 and V is TRBV5-1; weak D call: TRBD1 (6 bases). The CDR3 contains 12 residues. Germline V gene sequence: CDR1 SGHRS, CDR2 YFSETQ. Trimming took off 6 bases at V and 2 bases at J, with 8 bases between the two ends. CDR3 DNA: TGCGCCAGCATCCAGGGGAACTATGGCTACACCTTC. Translation gives CASIQGNYGYTF.

This clonotype was detected many times. The chain uses TRBV7-9 and TRBJ2-7; TRBD2 aligns across 8 bases. CDR1 and CDR2 (germline): SEHNR, FQNEAQ (reference sequence). V lost 1 base, J lost 2 bases, and 1 base stayed unmatched. This CDR3 has 14 residues. CDR3 amino acids: CASSLGLATYEQYF. CDR3 DNA sequence: TGTGCCAGCAGCTTAGGACTAGCGACCTACGAGCAGTACTTC.

In this sample, this clonotype turned up many times. The chain joins TRBV20-1 to TRBJ2-1; 11 bases align to TRBD2. This CDR3 comprises 16 residues. The J segment lost 4 bases and the V segment lost 5 bases, leaving 10 bases of the junction unmatched. From germline, CDR1 is DFQATT and CDR2 SNEGSKA (reference sequence). The CDR3 reads CSASSTSGESYNEQFF. The CDR3 nucleotides read TGCAGTGCTTCATCGACTAGCGGGGAATCATACAATGAGCAGTTCTTC.

The chain uses TRBV29-1 and TRBJ2-1; D may be TRBD1 or TRBD2 (6 bases each). Germline loops: CDR1 SQVTM, CDR2 ANQGSEA. The length of the CDR3 is 13 residues. The germline V and J ends were trimmed by 4 bases and 6 bases, with 13 bases remaining between them. In DNA form, the CDR3 reads TGCAGCGTTGCCGGGGGCCCAGTCAATGAGCAGTTCTTC. It codes for CSVAGGPVNEQFF.

This clonotype was seen at least ten times. V usage is TRBV12-3 or TRBV12-4 and J usage is TRBJ2-1, with D uncertain. CDR3 length equals 13 residues. The V end was cut by 6 bases, the J end by 7 bases, with 13 bases between. Here the CDR3 DNA reads TGTGCCAGCAGCCCTATGCGGCTGAATGAGCAGTTCTTC. The encoded protein is CASSPMRLNEQFF.

This clonotype was recorded many times. The rearrangement joins TRBV24-1 to TRBJ2-3; TRBD1 matches 7 bases. After removal of 3 bases from V and 3 bases from J, the junction contained 5 bases not matched to a gene. Per the germline V gene, CDR1 is KGHDR and CDR2 is SFDVKD. The CDR3 is 15 amino acids. The CDR3 bases are TGTGCCACCAGTGATGCGACAGGGTTTACAGATACGCAGTATTTT. It is translated as CATSDATGFTDTQYF.

This clonotype showed up many times. The rearrangement uses TRBV29-1 and TRBJ1-1, with unresolved D. V was trimmed by 6 bases and J by 10 bases, leaving 9 bases between them. The germline V gene has CDR1 SQVTM and CDR2 ANQGSEA. CDR3 length: 9 amino acids. DNA of the CDR3: TGCAGCGTCCCGGAGGGAGCTTTCTTT. Protein product: CSVPEGAFF.